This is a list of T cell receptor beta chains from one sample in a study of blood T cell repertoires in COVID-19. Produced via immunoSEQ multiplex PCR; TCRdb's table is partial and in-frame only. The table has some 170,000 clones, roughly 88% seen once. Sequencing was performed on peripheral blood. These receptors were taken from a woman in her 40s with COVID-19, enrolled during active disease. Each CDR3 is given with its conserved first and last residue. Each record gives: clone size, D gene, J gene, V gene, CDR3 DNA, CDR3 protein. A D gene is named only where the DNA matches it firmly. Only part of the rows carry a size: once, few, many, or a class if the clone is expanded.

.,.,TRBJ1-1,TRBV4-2,TGTGCCAGCAGCTCATCGGCGGAGACTGAAGCTTTCTTT,CASSSSAETEAFF
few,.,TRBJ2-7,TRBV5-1,TGCGCCAGCAGCTTGGCCCCCAGGGCCGAGCAGTACTTC,CASSLAPRAEQYF
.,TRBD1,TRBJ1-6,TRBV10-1,TGCGCCACCAAGTTCCCGATCGGACAGGATAATTCACCCCTCCACTTT,CATKFPIGQDNSPLHF
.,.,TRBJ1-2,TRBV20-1,TGCAGTGCTAGTAATACAGGGACTACCAACTATGGCTACACCTTC,CSASNTGTTNYGYTF
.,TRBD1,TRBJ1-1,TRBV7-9,TGTGCCTTTGTTGGGACAGGGAATGGGAACACTGAAGCTTTCTTT,CAFVGTGNGNTEAFF
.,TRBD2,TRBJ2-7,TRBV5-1,TGCGCCAGCAGCTTGGCAGCGGGAAGCTTTAACTACGAGCAGTACTTC,CASSLAAGSFNYEQYF
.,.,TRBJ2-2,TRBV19,TGTGCCAGTGCGCAGGGTTGGGACACCGGGGAGCTGTTTTTT,CASAQGWDTGELFF
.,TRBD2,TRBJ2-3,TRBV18,TGTGCCAGCTCACGGACTAGGACGAGGAAGATCCCAGATACGCAGTATTTT,CASSRTRTRKIPDTQYF
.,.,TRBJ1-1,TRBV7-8,TGTGCCAGCAGCTCAGAGAGGGGAGGCGGTGAAGCTTTCTTT,CASSSERGGGEAFF
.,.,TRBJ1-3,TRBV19,TGTGCCAGTAGTATAATACAGGTGGCTGGAAACACCATATATTTT,CASSIIQVAGNTIYF
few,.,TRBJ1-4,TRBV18,TGTGCCAGCTCACCATTTCGCGACGAAAAAGGGGGAAAACTGTTTTTT,CASSPFRDEKGGKLFF
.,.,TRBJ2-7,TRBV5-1,TGCGCCAGCAGCTTCTCAGGTTCCTACGAGCAGTACTTC,CASSFSGSYEQYF
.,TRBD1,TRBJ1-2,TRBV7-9,TGTGCCAGCAGCTTAAGCCCCGCGGGGGACAGGGCGTATGGCTACACCTTC,CASSLSPAGDRAYGYTF
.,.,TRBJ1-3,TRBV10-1,TGCGCCAGCTCTACAGGGTCGGGAAACACCATATATTTT,CASSTGSGNTIYF
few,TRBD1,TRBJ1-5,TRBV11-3,TGTGCCAGCAGCTTGGGAAAAACAGGGGAGAACAATCAGCCCCAGCATTTT,CASSLGKTGENNQPQHF
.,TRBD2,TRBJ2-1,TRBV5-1,TGCGCCAGCAGCCCTCCACTAGCGGGGGGTCGGAATGAGCAGTTCTTC,CASSPPLAGGRNEQFF
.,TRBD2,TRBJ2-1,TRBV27,TGTGCCAGCAGAGCGGGACTTTACAATGAGCAGTTCTTC,CASRAGLYNEQFF
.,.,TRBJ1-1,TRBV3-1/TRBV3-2,TGTGCCAGTTTAGGACACACCGGGACTGAAGCTTTCTTT,CASLGHTGTEAFF
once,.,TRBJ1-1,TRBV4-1,TGCGCCAGCAGCCAAGATCCCGGGAGTGGCACTGAAGCTTTCTTT,CASSQDPGSGTEAFF
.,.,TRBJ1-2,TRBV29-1,TGCAGCGTCGGCAGGGCCTATGGCTACACCTTC,CSVGRAYGYTF
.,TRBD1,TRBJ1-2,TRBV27,TGTGCCAGCAGACCCGGGACAGGCGGGCAGTATGGCTACACCTTC,CASRPGTGGQYGYTF
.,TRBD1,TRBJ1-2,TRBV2,TGTGCCAGCAGTGAGGGGGACAGGGGCCTCCTATACTACACCTTC,CASSEGDRGLLYYTF
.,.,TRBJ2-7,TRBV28,TGTGCCAGCAGCGTGGGGGGGGCCCCCTACGAGCAGTACTTC,CASSVGGAPYEQYF
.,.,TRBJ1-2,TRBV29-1,TGCAGCCCCTGGGAGGGAGGTCATGGCTACACCTTC,CSPWEGGHGYTF
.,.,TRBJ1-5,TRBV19,TGTGCCAGTAGTATCGTGGGGGCCCCCAATCAGCCCCAGCATTTT,CASSIVGAPNQPQHF
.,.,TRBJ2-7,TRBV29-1,TGCAGCGTTGAAGGGCCGGGACAAGTCTACGAGCAGTACTTC,CSVEGPGQVYEQYF
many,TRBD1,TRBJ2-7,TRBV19,TGTGCCAGTAGTATCGCCCAGGACAGGGTCCACGAGCAGTACTTC,CASSIAQDRVHEQYF
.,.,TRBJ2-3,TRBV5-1,TGCGCCAGCAGCTTGGATCCGGGAGTGGCTGCAGATACGCAGTATTTT,CASSLDPGVAADTQYF
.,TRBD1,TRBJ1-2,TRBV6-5,TGTGCCAGCAGTTACGACGGGACAGGGATATATGGCTACACCTTC,CASSYDGTGIYGYTF
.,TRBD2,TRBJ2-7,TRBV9,TGTGCCAGCAGCGCCTACAGGGGACTAGCGAACCACGAGCAGTACTTC,CASSAYRGLANHEQYF
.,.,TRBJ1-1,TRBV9,TGTGCCAGCAGCGCAGGACAGACCCCGAACACTGAAGCTTTCTTT,CASSAGQTPNTEAFF
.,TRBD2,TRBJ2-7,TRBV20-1,TGCAGTGCTAGTGGGACTAGTGAATCCTACGAGCAGTACTTC,CSASGTSESYEQYF
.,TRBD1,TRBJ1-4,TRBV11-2,TGTGCCAGCAGCTTAATAGGGACAGGGAATGAAAAACTGTTTTTT,CASSLIGTGNEKLFF
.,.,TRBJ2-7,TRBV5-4,TGTGCCAGCAGCTTGGGTGGGCCCTACGAGCAGTACTTC,CASSLGGPYEQYF
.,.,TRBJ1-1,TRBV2,TGTGCCAGCAGGGGAGGTGAAGCTTTCTTT,CASRGGEAFF
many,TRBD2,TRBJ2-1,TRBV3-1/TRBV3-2,TGTGCCAGCAGCCAAGGCGCGGGAGCATCGGGCAATGAGCAGTTCTTC,CASSQGAGASGNEQFF
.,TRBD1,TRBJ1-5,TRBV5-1,TGCGCCAGCAGCTTGCAACCGGACAGGTTTCAGCCCCAGCATTTT,CASSLQPDRFQPQHF
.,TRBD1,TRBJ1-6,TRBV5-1,TGCGCCAGCAGCTCTACAGGGGTTAATTCACCCCTCCACTTT,CASSSTGVNSPLHF
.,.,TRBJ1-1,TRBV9,TGTGCCAGCAAAGGACTGATGAACACTGAAGCTTTCTTT,CASKGLMNTEAFF
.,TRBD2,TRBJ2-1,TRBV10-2,TGCGCCAGCAGTGAGGGTTGGACTAGCGGGAGTCATGAGCAGTTCTTC,CASSEGWTSGSHEQFF
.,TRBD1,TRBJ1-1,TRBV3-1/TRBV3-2,TGTGCCAGCAGCCAAGATCGTGTAGGGGGCGAGGAAGCTTTCTTT,CASSQDRVGGEEAFF
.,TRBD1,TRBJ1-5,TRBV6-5,TGTGCCAGCAGTTATGACAGGGGAGGTCAGCCCCAGCATTTT,CASSYDRGGQPQHF